Presented here are 13 T cell receptor beta chains from one specimen sequenced in a study of blood T cell repertoires in COVID-19 (TCRdb year 2020). Library creation used the immunoSEQ multiplex PCR assay. TCRdb's version of the immuneACCESS table is confined to in-frame rearrangements and falls short of the full clone set. An unresolved V gene accounts for under half of the shortfall where checked; the remainder is of unknown origin. In this sample the table shows around 84,000 clones, approximately 90% of which occur a single time. Approximately 4.5% of the sample goes to the ten largest clones. The sequencing input was peripheral blood. The receptors derive from a man aged 45-65 years with active COVID-19.

The CDR3: CASSTTGTPEEQFF. The CDR3 DNA reads TGTGCCAGCAGTACAACCGGGACACCGGAAGAGCAGTTCTTC. The rearrangement uses TRBV6-2 or TRBV6-3 and TRBJ2-1; the D gene is possibly TRBD1 (6 bases). Between the trimmed V and J ends, which lost 5 bases and 10 bases, there was a span of 18 bases. The CDR3 has 14 residues. Germline CDR1 reads MNHEY; CDR2 reads SVGEGT.

This clone has a handful of counts. The chain has TRBV7-6 and TRBJ1-1; D gene unclear. V lost 4 bases, J lost 0 bases, and 6 bases lay in between. Germline lookup yields CDR1 SGHVS and CDR2 FNYEAQ. CDR3 length: 13 residues. The DNA of the CDR3 is TGTGCCAGCAGCTCAAACATGAACACTGAAGCTTTCTTT. Translating gives CASSSNMNTEAFF.

The chain joins TRBV6-6 to TRBJ1-2; D is perhaps TRBD1 (6 bases). Trimming stripped 6 bases from V and 5 bases from J, with 16 bases between. This CDR3 spans 14 amino acids. CDR1 and CDR2 from the germline V gene are MNHNY and SVGAGI (reference sequence). The CDR3 region has the DNA TGTGCCAGCAGGAGCCAGGGGAGTACTTATGGCTACACCTTC. This encodes CASRSQGSTYGYTF.

The chain is built from TRBV7-8 and TRBJ2-4; 7 nucleotides match TRBD1. Germline V gene data show CDR1 as SGHVS and CDR2 as FQNEAQ. V lost 5 bases, J lost 6 bases, and 4 bases stayed unmatched. CDR3 length: 13 residues. As DNA, the CDR3 is TGTGCCAGCAGCAGGGGACAGCGAAACATTCAGTACTTC. This codes for CASSRGQRNIQYF.

V usage is TRBV10-3 and J usage is TRBJ1-1, with TRBD1 matching 7 bases. J lost 1 base, V lost 4 bases, and 9 bases had no gene match. CDR1 is ENHRY and CDR2 is SYGVKD in the germline V gene. The CDR3 sequence is 16 residues long. CDR3 DNA sequence: TGTGCCATCAGTGCAAATACAGGGGTGAAGAACACTGAAGCTTTCTTT. Its translation is CAISANTGVKNTEAFF.

This chain uses TRBV3-1 (or the pseudogene TRBV3-2) with TRBJ2-1, with 8 bases aligning to TRBD2. CDR1 and CDR2 (germline): LGHDT, YNNKEL (reference sequence). Trimming took 4 bases from V and 6 from J; bases not matched to a gene: 17. The CDR3 is 18 amino acids. The CDR3: CASSPHARGAIISNEQFF. As DNA, the CDR3 is TGTGCCAGCAGCCCTCATGCGCGGGGGGCCATAATCTCCAATGAGCAGTTCTTC.

The CDR3 sequence: CSVANDGTPRGEQFF. In nucleotides, the CDR3 is TGCAGCGTTGCTAACGACGGGACTCCACGAGGTGAGCAGTTCTTC. The rearrangement uses TRBV29-1 and TRBJ2-1; D might be TRBD2 (6 bases). V lost 4 bases, J lost 9 bases, and 22 bases lay in between. This CDR3 region has 15 residues. Per the germline V gene, CDR1 is SQVTM and CDR2 is ANQGSEA.

V is TRBV7-6 and J is TRBJ1-1, with D tentatively TRBD1 (5 bases). This CDR3 has 16 residues. The V end was cut by 6 bases, the J end by 3 bases, with 20 bases between. Germline V gene lookup returns CDR1 SGHVS and CDR2 FNYEAQ. The CDR3 DNA follows: TGTGCCAGCAGTACAAGGGGCAGGGTGATTGACACTGAAGCTTTCTTT. Amino acids: CASSTRGRVIDTEAFF.

The chain joins TRBV24-1 to TRBJ2-2; D is possibly TRBD2 (6 bases). CDR1 is KGHDR and CDR2 is SFDVKD in the germline V gene. V lost 6 bases and J lost 4, with 17 bases in between. The CDR3 runs 16 residues. CDR3 residues: CATSSGGQGGTGELFF. The CDR3 nucleotides read TGTGCCACCAGTTCTGGAGGGCAGGGAGGCACCGGGGAGCTGTTTTTT.

This chain uses TRBV13 with TRBJ1-2; possible D gene TRBD1, 5 bases. V lost 4 bases, J lost 2 bases, and 8 bases lay in between. CDR1 is PRHDT, CDR2 FYEKMQ, per germline (reference sequence). There are 13 residues in the CDR3. CDR3: CASSSRENYGYTF. CDR3 bases: TGTGCCAGCAGCTCCAGGGAAAACTATGGCTACACCTTC.

This CDR3 is CASSERTGGYNEKLFF. DNA of the CDR3: TGTGCCAGCAGCGAAAGAACAGGGGGCTATAATGAAAAACTGTTTTTT. The chain couples TRBV5-6 to TRBJ1-4, with 9 positions matching TRBD1. J was trimmed by 4 bases and V by 4 bases; bases with no gene match: 8. CDR1 is SGHDT, CDR2 YYEEEE, per germline. The CDR3 contains 16 residues.

This sequence joins TRBV3-1 (or the pseudogene TRBV3-2) and TRBJ2-1; D remains unclear. This CDR3 spans 15 amino acids. The V end was cut by 1 base, the J end by 9 bases, with 16 bases between. Germline V lookup: CDR1 LGHDT, CDR2 YNNKEL (reference sequence). The CDR3 loop is CASSQGSVGGFEQFF. CDR3 coding DNA: TGTGCCAGCAGCCAAGGTAGTGTAGGCGGTTTTGAGCAGTTCTTC.

The chain has TRBV4-1 and TRBJ2-7; D ambiguous. The V gene's germline CDR1 is MGHRA and CDR2 YSYEKL. With 0 bases removed from V and 1 base from J, the gap between germline ends came to 10 bases. This CDR3 is built from 15 residues. CDR3 residues: CASSQESWFSYEQYF. Here the CDR3 DNA reads TGCGCCAGCAGCCAAGAGAGCTGGTTTTCCTACGAGCAGTACTTC.